The clone carrying this T cell receptor beta chain was counted many times. What it binds is not known. This entry comes from a study of T cells in Graves' hyperthyroidism and ophthalmopathy. Findings of the study overall: Ophthalmopathy, which appeared later, was predicted by the model a median approximately six months before onset.

The CDR3 totals 12 residues. V was cut by 6 bases and J by 3 bases, with 9 bases left in between. CDR1 is MNHNS, CDR2 SASEGT, per germline. TCR beta CDR3 sequences were amplified from RNA transcripts. An initial round of RT-PCR targeting the TCR CDR3 relied on the HTBI primer set. Via MiXCR, TCRdb re-called the multiplex PCR reads, giving one row per CDR3 protein. The profile shows about 350,000 distinct CDR3 sequences, about a fifth of them singletons. The chain is built from TRBV6-1 and TRBJ2-7; no clear D gene. The clonotype comes from a woman aged 18-30 years with Graves' hyperthyroidism. The source material was blood. The DNA of the CDR3 is TGTGCCAGCAGCAGTATAGGCTACGAGCAGTACTTC. This gives the protein CASSSIGYEQYF.